This TCR beta chain was found in a study of T cell repertoires in cytomegalovirus infection. Study-wide findings and caveats: HLA-C-restricted CMV clonotypes gave the most frequent clonotype in two of eight donors. Cumulative frequency of public TCR beta families picked out carriers of CMV plus the relevant HLA.

CDR1 and CDR2 from the germline V gene are SGHTA and FQGNSA. This CDR3 is 15 amino acids long. V was pared by 5 bases and J by 4 bases, with 8 bases of the junction left unmatched. This clonotype has a count of ten or more. No antigen is known for it. TCRdb reprocessed the reads with MiXCR, giving one entry per CDR3 protein. Of roughly 230,000 distinct CDR3 sequences in the sample, about 18% were seen once. The sequenced material came from CD8+ T cells from PBMCs. This clonotype originated in a human donor in good health (CMV status not recorded). Some clones in this sample may be carry-over from other donors' samples. The V gene is TRBV7-2, the J gene TRBJ2-7; the match to TRBD2 covers 10 bases. The CDR3 loop is CASSAPGTSVYEQYF. The CDR3 bases are TGTGCCAGCAGCGCCCCCGGGACTAGCGTTTACGAGCAGTACTTC. The full variable domain, completed using reference TRBV7-2 and TRBJ2-7, is GAGVSQSPSNKVTEKGKDVELRCDPISGHTALYWYRQSLGQGLEFLIYFQGNSAPDKSGLPSDRFSAERTGGSVSTLTIQRTQQEDSAVYLCASSAPGTSVYEQYFGPGTRLTVT.